A selection of T cell receptor beta chains follows, all from one sample in a study of CD8 T cells in ankylosing spondylitis. Each CDR3 protein is one row after TCRdb ran MiXCR on the 5' RACE reads. The sample shows a few hundred thousand distinct CDR3 sequences, 10% to 13% of them seen only once. The material sequenced was blood, either unsorted or a sorted T cell fraction (not recorded which). All receptors come from a male donor with ankylosing spondylitis or in good health (not recorded which). Both conserved end residues are part of each CDR3. The order of the fields is V gene, J gene, clone size, D gene, CDR3 DNA, CDR3 protein. The D gene is left open where the match is weak. The size of a clone is reported for some rows only, either as once, few or many, or as a class for expanded clones.

TRBV24-1,TRBJ2-5,-,-,TGTGCCACCAGTCCGGGACACTTCCAAGAGACCCAGTACTTC,CATSPGHFQETQYF
TRBV5-1,TRBJ2-5,many,TRBD1,TGCGCCAGCAGAGGACAGGCACAAGAGACCCAGTACTTC,CASRGQAQETQYF
TRBV20-1,TRBJ2-7,-,TRBD1,TGCAGTGCTAGAGATCGAGGGACAGGGGGCAACGAGCAGTACTTC,CSARDRGTGGNEQYF
TRBV9,TRBJ1-1,many,-,TGTGCCAGCAGCGTAGACAGGGATTTGAACACTGAAGCTTTCTTT,CASSVDRDLNTEAFF
TRBV7-9,TRBJ1-6,many,-,TGTGCCAGCGGCACACTTAATTCACCCCTCCACTTT,CASGTLNSPLHF
TRBV12-3/TRBV12-4,TRBJ1-5,many,-,TGTGCCAGCAGTTTAGTTGAGCGTCAGCCCCAGCATTTT,CASSLVERQPQHF
TRBV20-1,TRBJ1-5,few,TRBD1,TGCAGTGCTAGAAAAAATTACAGGGGCTCGAATCAGCCCCAGCATTTT,CSARKNYRGSNQPQHF
TRBV4-2,TRBJ2-5,few,-,TGTGCCAGCAGCCAAGATAGGAGTAGTGATCTCCAAGAGACCCAGTACTTC,CASSQDRSSDLQETQYF
TRBV15,TRBJ1-4,many,-,TGTGCCACCAGCAGAGACCAACCCTCGGGGGCAACTAATGAAAAACTGTTTTTT,CATSRDQPSGATNEKLFF
TRBV20-1,TRBJ2-1,many,-,TGCAGTGCTAGTCGCGAGGGTGAGCAGTTCTTC,CSASREGEQFF
TRBV29-1,TRBJ2-5,many,-,TGCAGCGTTGAAGACAGGGCTGGAGAGACCCAGTACTTC,CSVEDRAGETQYF
TRBV16,TRBJ1-3,few,-,TGTGCCAGCAGCCACAGAGACAGGACCTCTGGAAACACCATATATTTT,CASSHRDRTSGNTIYF
TRBV5-1,TRBJ2-2,-,-,TGCGCCAGCAGCTTGGGCCCTAGCGTGAACACCGGGGAGCTGTTTTTT,CASSLGPSVNTGELFF
TRBV20-1,TRBJ2-6,many,-,TGCAGTGCCCCCGTAAAATCTGGGGCCAACGTCCTGACTTTC,CSAPVKSGANVLTF
TRBV12-3/TRBV12-4,TRBJ1-6,many,-,TGTGCCAGCAGTTCCCCGGCCGTGGGCTCCTATAATTCACCCCTCCACTTT,CASSSPAVGSYNSPLHF
TRBV12-3/TRBV12-4,TRBJ2-7,-,-,TGTGCCAGCAGTATATCGTCAGGGGCTGGTTACGAGCAGTACTTC,CASSISSGAGYEQYF
TRBV20-1,TRBJ2-2,-,TRBD2,TGCAGTGCTAGAGATCGACTAGCGGGGATGAACACCGGGGAGCTGTTTTTT,CSARDRLAGMNTGELFF
TRBV20-1,TRBJ2-7,-,TRBD1,TGCAGTGCTAGATCGCGGCTCGGGACAGGGGGAAACGAGCAGTACTTC,CSARSRLGTGGNEQYF
TRBV24-1,TRBJ2-1,many,-,TGTGCCACCAGTGACTGGACTCATAACTACAATGAGCAGTTCTTC,CATSDWTHNYNEQFF
TRBV7-2,TRBJ2-5,many,-,TGTGCCAGCAGCTTAGACCCCTTCCTGAAAGAGACCCAGTACTTC,CASSLDPFLKETQYF
TRBV3-1,TRBJ2-7,many,TRBD1,TGTGCCAGCGCCTCCTCCCGACAGGGGGCCTACGAGCAGTACTTC,CASASSRQGAYEQYF
TRBV20-1,TRBJ2-1,many,-,TGCAGTGCTAGAGAGGCGAGACTGAGCTCCTACAATGAGCAGTTCTTC,CSAREARLSSYNEQFF
TRBV20-1,TRBJ2-2,many,TRBD1,TGCAGTGCTAGAACGACGGGGACAGGGCCCGGGGAGCTGTTTTTT,CSARTTGTGPGELFF
TRBV25-1,TRBJ2-2,-,-,TGTGCCAGCACGAAAGAAGGGGGGACAGCGAACACCGGGGAGCTGTTTTTT,CASTKEGGTANTGELFF
TRBV3-1,TRBJ1-6,many,-,TGTGCCAGCAGCCAAGGGACCTCTTCGCCCCTCCACTTT,CASSQGTSSPLHF
TRBV5-1,TRBJ2-5,many,-,TGCGCCAGCTCACCGGGGATCGCCGCCCAAGAGACCCAGTACTTC,CASSPGIAAQETQYF
TRBV7-6,TRBJ2-3,few,-,TGTGCCAGCAGCTCACAATACGGGGGTACCACAGATACGCAGTATTTT,CASSSQYGGTTDTQYF
TRBV5-1,TRBJ1-4,many,TRBD1,TGCGCCAGCAGCCTCCTGACAGGGGTGGATGAAAAACTGTTTTTT,CASSLLTGVDEKLFF
TRBV25-1,TRBJ1-1,-,TRBD1,TGTGCCAGCAGGGGACAGAATGAAGCTTTCTTT,CASRGQNEAFF
TRBV28,TRBJ2-4,many,-,TGTGCCAGCAGGGCAGCCAAAAACATTCAGTACTTC,CASRAAKNIQYF
TRBV19,TRBJ2-3,-,-,TGTGCCAGCGTATCGGGGACAGATACGCAGTATTTT,CASVSGTDTQYF
TRBV12-3/TRBV12-4,TRBJ2-1,many,TRBD2,TGTGCCAGCAGTTTACGTAGCGGGGGAGACAATGAGCAGTTCTTC,CASSLRSGGDNEQFF
TRBV12-3/TRBV12-4,TRBJ1-1,once,TRBD1,TGTGCCAGCAGTTTAGCGCTGGTGACAGGGGACCCTGAAGCTTTCTTT,CASSLALVTGDPEAFF
TRBV7-9,TRBJ2-1,many,TRBD2,TGTGCCAGCAGCGACGGACTAGCGGGGGGCAATGAGCAGTTCTTC,CASSDGLAGGNEQFF
TRBV5-1,TRBJ2-1,many,-,TGCGCCAGCAGCTTGGGTGGGGGCCCAGAGAATGAGCAGTTCTTC,CASSLGGGPENEQFF
TRBV29-1,TRBJ1-1,-,-,TGCAGCGCCCGAATCGACGGGAACACTGAAGCTTTCTTT,CSARIDGNTEAFF
TRBV20-1,TRBJ1-5,many,TRBD1,TGCAGTGCTAGCCGGCTAGGACAGGGGGCCCTCAATCAGCCCCAGCATTTT,CSASRLGQGALNQPQHF
TRBV7-2,TRBJ1-1,few,-,TGTGCCAGCAGCTTACAGGGAAGGGACACTGAAGCTTTCTTT,CASSLQGRDTEAFF
TRBV5-1,TRBJ2-5,few,TRBD2,TGCGCCAGCAGCTTGGATGGACTAGCGGTACAGGGAGAGACCCAGTACTTC,CASSLDGLAVQGETQYF
TRBV28,TRBJ2-3,many,-,TGTGCCACCCGGGACACCACGGAACTCACAGATACGCAGTATTTT,CATRDTTELTDTQYF
TRBV20-1,TRBJ1-2,few,-,TGCAGTGCTAGAGATCCGTGGTTTAGCTATGGCTACACCTTC,CSARDPWFSYGYTF
TRBV18,TRBJ2-1,many,-,TGTGCCAGCTCACCGTTAGAATCAGGCAATGAGCAGTTCTTC,CASSPLESGNEQFF